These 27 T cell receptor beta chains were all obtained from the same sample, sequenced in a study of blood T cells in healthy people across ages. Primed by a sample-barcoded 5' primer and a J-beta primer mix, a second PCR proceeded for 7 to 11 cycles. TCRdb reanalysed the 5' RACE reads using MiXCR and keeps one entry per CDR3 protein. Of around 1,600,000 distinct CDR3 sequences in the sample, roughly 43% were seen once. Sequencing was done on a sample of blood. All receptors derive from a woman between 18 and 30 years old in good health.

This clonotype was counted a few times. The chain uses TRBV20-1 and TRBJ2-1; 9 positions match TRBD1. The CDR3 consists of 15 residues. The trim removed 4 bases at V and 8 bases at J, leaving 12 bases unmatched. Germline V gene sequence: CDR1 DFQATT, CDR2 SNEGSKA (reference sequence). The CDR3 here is CSAMTGTGLFDEQFF. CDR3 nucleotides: TGCAGTGCTATGACAGGGACAGGGCTTTTCGATGAGCAGTTCTTC.

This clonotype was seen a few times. CDR3 coding DNA: TGTGCCAGCAGTTTAAAAGCGGGAGAGGTGGCAGATACGCAGTATTTT. Protein product: CASSLKAGEVADTQYF. The V call is TRBV27, the J call TRBJ2-3, with 8 positions matching TRBD2. The ends lost 2 bases at V and 4 bases at J; junction bases unmatched: 8. The length of the CDR3 is 16 residues. CDR1 is MNHEY, CDR2 SMNVEV, per germline (reference sequence).

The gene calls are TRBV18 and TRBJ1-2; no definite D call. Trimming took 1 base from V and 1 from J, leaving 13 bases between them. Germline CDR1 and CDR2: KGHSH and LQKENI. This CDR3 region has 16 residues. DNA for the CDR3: TGTGCCAGCTCACCACTGGTACGCACCTTTAACTATGGCTACACCTTC. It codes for CASSPLVRTFNYGYTF.

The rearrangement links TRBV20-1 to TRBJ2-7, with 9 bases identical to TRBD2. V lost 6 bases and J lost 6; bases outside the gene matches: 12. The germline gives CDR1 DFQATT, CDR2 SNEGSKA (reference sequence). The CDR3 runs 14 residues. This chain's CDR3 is CSARLAGGRLEQYF. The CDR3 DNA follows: TGCAGTGCCCGATTGGCGGGAGGGCGACTCGAGCAGTACTTC.

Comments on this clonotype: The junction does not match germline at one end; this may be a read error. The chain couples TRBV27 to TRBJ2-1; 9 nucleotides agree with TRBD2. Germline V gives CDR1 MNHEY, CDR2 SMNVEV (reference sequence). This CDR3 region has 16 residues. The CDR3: CANSSLGTSSVYEQFF. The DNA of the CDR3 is TGTGCCAACAGTTCACTGGGGACTAGCTCTGTCTATGAGCAGTTCTTC.

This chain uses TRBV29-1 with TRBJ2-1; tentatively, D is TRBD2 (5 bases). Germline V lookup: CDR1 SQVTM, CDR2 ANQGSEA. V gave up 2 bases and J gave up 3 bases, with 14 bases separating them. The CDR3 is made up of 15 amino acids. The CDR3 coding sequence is TGCAGCGTTGAAAATACCGGCGGAGGCTACAATGAGCAGTTCTTC. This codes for CSVENTGGGYNEQFF.

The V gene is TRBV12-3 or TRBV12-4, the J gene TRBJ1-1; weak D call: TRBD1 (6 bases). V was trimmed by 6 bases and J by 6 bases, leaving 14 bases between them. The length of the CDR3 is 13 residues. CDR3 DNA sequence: TGTGCCAGCAGCCCCCAGGGGTTCCCTGAAGCTTTCTTT. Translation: CASSPQGFPEAFF.

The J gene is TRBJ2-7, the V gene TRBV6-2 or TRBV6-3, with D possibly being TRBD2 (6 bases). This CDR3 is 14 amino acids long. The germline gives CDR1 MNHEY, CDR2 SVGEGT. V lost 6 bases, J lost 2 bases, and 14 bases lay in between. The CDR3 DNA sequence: TGTGCCAGCAGGCGCAGACTAGAAACCTACGAGCAGTACTTC. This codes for CASRRRLETYEQYF.

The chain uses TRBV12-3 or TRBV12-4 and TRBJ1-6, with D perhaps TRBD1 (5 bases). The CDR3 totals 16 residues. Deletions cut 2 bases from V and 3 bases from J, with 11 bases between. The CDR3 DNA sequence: TGTGCCAGCAGTTTAAGAGGGCAGGGCTATAATTCACCCCTCCACTTT. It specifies CASSLRGQGYNSPLHF.

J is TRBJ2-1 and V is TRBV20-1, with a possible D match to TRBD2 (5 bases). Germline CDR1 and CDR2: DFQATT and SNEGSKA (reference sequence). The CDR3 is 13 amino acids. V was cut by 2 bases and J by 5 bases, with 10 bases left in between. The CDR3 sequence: CSARPSLNNEQFF. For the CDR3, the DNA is TGCAGTGCTAGACCTAGCCTGAACAATGAGCAGTTCTTC.

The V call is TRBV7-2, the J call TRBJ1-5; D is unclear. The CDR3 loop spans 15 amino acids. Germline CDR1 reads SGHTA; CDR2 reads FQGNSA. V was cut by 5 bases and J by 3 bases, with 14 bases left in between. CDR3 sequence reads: CASSATRASNQPQHF. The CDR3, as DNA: TGTGCCAGCAGCGCCACCCGAGCCTCCAATCAGCCCCAGCATTTT.

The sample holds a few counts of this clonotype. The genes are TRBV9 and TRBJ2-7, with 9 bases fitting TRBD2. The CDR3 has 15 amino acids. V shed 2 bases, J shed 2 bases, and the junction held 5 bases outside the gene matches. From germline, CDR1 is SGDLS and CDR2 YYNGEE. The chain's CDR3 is CASSVSSGETYEQYF. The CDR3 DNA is TGTGCCAGCAGCGTGTCTAGCGGGGAAACCTACGAGCAGTACTTC.

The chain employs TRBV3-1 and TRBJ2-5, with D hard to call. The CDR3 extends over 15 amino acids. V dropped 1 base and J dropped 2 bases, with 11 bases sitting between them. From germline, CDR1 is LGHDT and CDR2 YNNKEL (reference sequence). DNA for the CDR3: TGTGCCAGCAGCCAAGGTCCCCTGACGCAAGAGACCCAGTACTTC. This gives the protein CASSQGPLTQETQYF.

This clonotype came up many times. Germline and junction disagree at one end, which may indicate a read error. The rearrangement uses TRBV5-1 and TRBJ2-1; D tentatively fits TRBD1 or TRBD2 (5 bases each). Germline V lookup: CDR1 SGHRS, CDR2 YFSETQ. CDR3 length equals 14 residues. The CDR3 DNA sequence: TGTGCCAGCAGTTTAGGGACGCCAGCAAATGAGCAGTTCTTC. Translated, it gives CASSLGTPANEQFF.

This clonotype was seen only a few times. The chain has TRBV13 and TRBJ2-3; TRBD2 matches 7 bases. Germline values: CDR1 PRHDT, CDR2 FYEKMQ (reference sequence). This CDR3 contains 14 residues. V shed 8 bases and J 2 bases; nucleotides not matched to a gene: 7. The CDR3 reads CASARDYITDTQYF. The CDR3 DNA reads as TGTGCCAGCGCCCGGGACTATATCACAGATACGCAGTATTTT. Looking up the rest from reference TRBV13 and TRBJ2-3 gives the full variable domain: AAGVIQSPRHLIKEKRETATLKCYPIPRHDTVYWYQQGPGQDPQFLISFYEKMQSDKGSIPDRFSAQQFSDYHSELNMSSLELGDSALYFCASARDYITDTQYFGPGTRLTVL.

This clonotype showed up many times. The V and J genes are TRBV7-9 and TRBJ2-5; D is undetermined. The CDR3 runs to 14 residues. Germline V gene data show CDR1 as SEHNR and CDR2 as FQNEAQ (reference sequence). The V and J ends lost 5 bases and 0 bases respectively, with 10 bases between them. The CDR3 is CASSPRRNQETQYF. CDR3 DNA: TGTGCCAGCAGCCCTAGACGGAACCAAGAGACCCAGTACTTC.

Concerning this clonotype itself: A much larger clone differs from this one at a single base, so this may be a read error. In nucleotides, the CDR3 is TGTGCCACCCGTCGTGCGGGGGAGTATAATGAGCAGTACTTC. Translated, it gives CATRRAGEYNEQYF. The chain links TRBV3-1 to TRBJ2-1; 7 nucleotides agree with TRBD2. The DNA end favors TRBJ2-7, so the J call may be wrong. The CDR3 has 14 residues. Germline CDR1 LGHDT, CDR2 YNNKEL (reference sequence).

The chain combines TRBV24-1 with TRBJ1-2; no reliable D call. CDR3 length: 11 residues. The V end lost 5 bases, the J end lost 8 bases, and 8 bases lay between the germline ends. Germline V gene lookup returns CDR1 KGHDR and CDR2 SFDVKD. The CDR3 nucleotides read TGTGCCACCAGTGGAGAGAACGGCTACACCTTC. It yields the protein CATSGENGYTF.

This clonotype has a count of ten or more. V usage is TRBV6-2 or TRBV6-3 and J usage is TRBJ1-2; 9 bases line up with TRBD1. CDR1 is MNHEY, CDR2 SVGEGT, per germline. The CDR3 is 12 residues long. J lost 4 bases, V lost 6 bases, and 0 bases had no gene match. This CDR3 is CASRGQGYGYTF. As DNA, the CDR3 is TGTGCCAGCAGGGGACAGGGCTATGGCTACACCTTC.

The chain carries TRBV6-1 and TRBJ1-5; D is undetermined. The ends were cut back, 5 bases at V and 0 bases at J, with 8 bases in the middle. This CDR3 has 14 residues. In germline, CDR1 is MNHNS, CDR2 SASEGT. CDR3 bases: TGTGCCAGCAGTTGGGCGGATAGCAATCAGCCCCAGCATTTT. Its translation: CASSWADSNQPQHF.

CDR3 amino acids: CASSSEFGSVQETQYF. CDR3 DNA sequence: TGTGCCAGCAGCTCCGAGTTCGGTAGCGTCCAAGAGACCCAGTACTTC. V and J are TRBV6-2 or TRBV6-3 and TRBJ2-5; D perhaps matches TRBD2 (5 bases). V was shortened by 6 bases and J by 1 base, with 18 bases between the two germline ends. The CDR3 is 16 amino acids. Germline lookup yields CDR1 MNHEY and CDR2 SVGEGT.

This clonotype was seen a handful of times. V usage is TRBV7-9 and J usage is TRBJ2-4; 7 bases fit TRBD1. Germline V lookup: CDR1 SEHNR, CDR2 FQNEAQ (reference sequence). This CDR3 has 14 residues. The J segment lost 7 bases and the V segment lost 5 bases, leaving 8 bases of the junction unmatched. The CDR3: CASSPDREPNIQYF. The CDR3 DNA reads TGTGCCAGCAGCCCAGACAGGGAGCCGAACATTCAGTACTTC.

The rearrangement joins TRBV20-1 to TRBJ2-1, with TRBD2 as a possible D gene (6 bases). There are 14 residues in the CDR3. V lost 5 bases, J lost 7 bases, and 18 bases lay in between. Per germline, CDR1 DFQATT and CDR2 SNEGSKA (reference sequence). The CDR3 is CSAPPGGRRNEQFF. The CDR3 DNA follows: TGCAGTGCTCCCCCCGGGGGAAGAAGGAATGAGCAGTTCTTC.

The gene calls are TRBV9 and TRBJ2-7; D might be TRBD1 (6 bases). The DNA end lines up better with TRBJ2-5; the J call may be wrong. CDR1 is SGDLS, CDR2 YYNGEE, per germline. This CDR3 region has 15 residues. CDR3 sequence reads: CASSATGTSQGTQYF. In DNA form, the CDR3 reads TGTGCCAGCAGCGCAACAGGGACCTCCCAGGGGACCCAGTACTTC.

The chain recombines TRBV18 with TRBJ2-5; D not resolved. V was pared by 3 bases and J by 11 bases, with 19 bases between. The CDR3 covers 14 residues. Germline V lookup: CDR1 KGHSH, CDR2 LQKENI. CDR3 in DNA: TGTGCCAGCTCACCTGCACGGACCTTGGATGAGCAGTACTTC. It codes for CASSPARTLDEQYF.

This chain's CDR3 is CASSQDIGAGVLSYNEQFF. CDR3 DNA sequence: TGCGCCAGCAGCCAAGATATCGGAGCGGGGGTTCTGTCCTACAATGAGCAGTTCTTC. This chain connects TRBV4-1 to TRBJ2-1; 8 bases map to TRBD2. V shed 0 bases, J shed 1 base, and the junction held 11 bases outside the gene matches. The CDR3 is 19 amino acids. Looked up from germline, CDR1 is MGHRA and CDR2 is YSYEKL.

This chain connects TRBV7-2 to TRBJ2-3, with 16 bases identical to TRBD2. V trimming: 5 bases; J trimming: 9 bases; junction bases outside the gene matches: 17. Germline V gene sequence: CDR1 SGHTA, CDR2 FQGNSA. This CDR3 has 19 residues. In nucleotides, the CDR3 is TGTGCCAGCAGCCTTTTATTCTTAGGGACTAGCGGGAGGGCCGGAACGCAGTATTTT. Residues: CASSLLFLGTSGRAGTQYF.